The rows below give T cell receptor beta chains drawn from one sample of a study of T cell repertoires in cytomegalovirus infection. Via MiXCR, TCRdb re-called the reads, giving one row per CDR3 protein. The sample shows hundreds of thousands of distinct CDR3 sequences, approximately 34% of them seen only once. Sequencing used PBMCs. These receptors came from a human donor in good health (CMV status not recorded). Some clones in this sample may be carry-over from other donors' samples. Both conserved end residues are part of each CDR3. D genes are given only for firm matches. Only some rows state a clone size, as once, few, many or a class for expanded clones.

V: TRBV27
size: -
J: TRBJ2-7
D: -
DNA: TGTGCCAGCAGTTTAACTGTGGGGGTCTACGAGCAGTACTTC
CDR3: CASSLTVGVYEQYF

V: TRBV6-2/TRBV6-3
size: few
J: TRBJ2-7
D: -
DNA: TGTGCCAGCAGTCTGGGGGAGCTCACCTACGAGCAGTACTTC
CDR3: CASSLGELTYEQYF

V: TRBV7-6
size: -
J: TRBJ2-7
D: -
DNA: TGTGCCAGCAGCTTCGACGTCGCCGAGCAGTACTTC
CDR3: CASSFDVAEQYF

V: TRBV7-8
size: -
J: TRBJ2-1
D: -
DNA: TGTGCCAGCAGCTTAGGACAGACGGCTGAGCAGTTCTTC
CDR3: CASSLGQTAEQFF

V: TRBV28
size: few
J: TRBJ2-5
D: -
DNA: TGTGCCAGCAGTTTCCCGAAACAAGAGACCCAGTACTTC
CDR3: CASSFPKQETQYF

V: TRBV9
size: few
J: TRBJ1-4
D: -
DNA: TGTGCCAGCAGCCCACGACAGGATGGAACTAATGAAAAACTGTTTTTT
CDR3: CASSPRQDGTNEKLFF

V: TRBV28
size: -
J: TRBJ1-5
D: -
DNA: TGTGCCAGCGGAACCGGACAGATCAATCAGCCCCAGCATTTT
CDR3: CASGTGQINQPQHF

V: TRBV28
size: -
J: TRBJ1-5
D: -
DNA: TGTGCCAGCAGTGGGAGACAGGCCCAGCATTTT
CDR3: CASSGRQAQHF

V: TRBV20-1
size: few
J: TRBJ1-6
D: TRBD1
DNA: TGCAGTGCACGGAAGGGACAGCCCGGGAACTATAATTCACCCCTCCACTTT
CDR3: CSARKGQPGNYNSPLHF

V: TRBV7-9
size: -
J: TRBJ2-1
D: -
DNA: TGTGCCAGCACCATTAATGATGAGCAGTTCTTC
CDR3: CASTINDEQFF

V: TRBV7-2
size: many
J: TRBJ1-2
D: -
DNA: TGTGCCAGCAGCTTAGGAGGATACTATGGCTACACCTTC
CDR3: CASSLGGYYGYTF

V: TRBV25-1
size: many
J: TRBJ2-1
D: TRBD1
DNA: TGTGCCAGCAGTGAATCAATTCGGGACAGGGCCTACAATGAGCAGTTCTTC
CDR3: CASSESIRDRAYNEQFF

V: TRBV5-1
size: few
J: TRBJ2-5
D: TRBD2
DNA: TGCGCCAGCAGCTCTAGCGGGAGTGGTTCGGAGACCCAGTACTTC
CDR3: CASSSSGSGSETQYF

V: TRBV28
size: many
J: TRBJ1-1
D: TRBD1
DNA: TGTGCCAGCAACCACCCAGGACAGGGGTTGAACACTGAAGCTTTCTTT
CDR3: CASNHPGQGLNTEAFF

V: TRBV20-1
size: few
J: TRBJ1-1
D: -
DNA: TGCAGTGCCCCTTCGGTCACTGAAGCTTTCTTT
CDR3: CSAPSVTEAFF